This T cell receptor (beta chain) came from a study of blood T cell repertoires in COVID-19. Sequenced by immunoSEQ multiplex PCR; TCRdb stores in-frame clones only, minus some. The table includes around 150,000 clones, 65% to 85% detected once. Germline-derived CDR1 and CDR2 are SGHRS and YFSETQ. This CDR3 has 15 residues. The V and J ends lost 0 bases and 0 bases respectively, with 9 bases between them. The genes are TRBV5-1 and TRBJ1-1, with no clear D. Sequencing used peripheral blood. The source of this sequence is an elderly woman with acute or convalescent COVID-19. CDR3 nucleotide sequence: TGCGCCAGCAGCTTGGGTCCAGGTATGAACACTGAAGCTTTCTTT. Protein: CASSLGPGMNTEAFF.